The rows below give T cell receptor beta chains drawn from one sample of a study. TCRdb ran MiXCR on the 5' RACE reads and lists one entry per CDR3 protein. Of thousands of distinct CDR3 sequences listed, approximately 59% are singletons. Sequencing input: tumor-infiltrating memory CD4+ T cells sorted from the breast tumor. These receptors were taken from a female donor with breast cancer. Both conserved end residues are part of each CDR3. D genes are given only for firm matches. Clone size is stated in some rows and not others, as once, few, many or a class when expanded.

>.|TRBJ1-1|TRBV19|few
CASSEPGTVNTEAFF
TGTGCCAGTAGTGAACCCGGGACGGTGAACACTGAAGCTTTCTTT
>.|TRBJ1-4|TRBV6-1|.
CASSEAREKLFF
TGTGCCAGCAGTGAAGCGCGTGAAAAACTGTTTTTT
>.|TRBJ1-2|TRBV7-2|few
CASSPDPDGYYGYTF
TGTGCCAGCAGCCCCGATCCGGACGGATACTATGGCTACACCTTC
>.|TRBJ2-1|TRBV5-4|few
CASSSSGSSYNEQFF
TGTGCCAGCAGTTCCTCAGGGAGCTCCTACAATGAGCAGTTCTTC
>.|TRBJ1-1|TRBV12-3/TRBV12-4|.
CASSPTEKAEAFF
TGTGCCAGCAGCCCGACCGAAAAGGCTGAAGCTTTCTTT
>.|TRBJ2-3|TRBV10-3|.
CAMKPGRSSDTQYF
TGTGCCATGAAACCGGGACGATCGTCGGATACGCAGTATTTT
>.|TRBJ2-3|TRBV20-1|few
CSVRGGLEGTDTQYF
TGCAGTGTTAGAGGGGGGCTAGAAGGTACAGATACGCAGTATTTT
>.|TRBJ1-2|TRBV12-3/TRBV12-4|.
CASSFSGRDYGYTF
TGTGCCAGCAGTTTTTCCGGCAGGGACTATGGCTACACCTTC
>.|TRBJ2-1|TRBV29-1|.
CSVASGHINNEQFF
TGCAGCGTTGCCTCCGGTCACATAAACAATGAGCAGTTCTTC
>TRBD2|TRBJ2-1|TRBV20-1|once
CSASLGLVLEQFF
TGCAGTGCTAGTCTCGGACTAGTGTTAGAGCAGTTCTTC
>.|TRBJ2-7|TRBV7-3|.
CASSPDRGDYEQYF
TGTGCCAGCAGCCCGGACCGAGGGGACTACGAGCAGTACTTC
>.|TRBJ1-5|TRBV12-3/TRBV12-4|.
CASSLRETPFNQPQHF
TGTGCCAGCAGCCTCCGGGAGACGCCCTTCAATCAGCCCCAGCATTTT
>.|TRBJ2-7|TRBV20-1|.
CSARDQSTYEQYF
TGCAGTGCTAGAGATCAATCCACCTACGAGCAGTACTTC
>.|TRBJ1-6|TRBV20-1|.
CSARDSGRSSTPLHF
TGCAGTGCTAGAGATTCTGGACGGTCAAGTACACCCCTCCACTTT
>.|TRBJ2-7|TRBV7-9|.
CASSPFGGSEQYF
TGTGCCAGCAGCCCTTTTGGGGGATCCGAGCAGTACTTC
>.|TRBJ1-5|TRBV12-3/TRBV12-4|.
CASSLGGRWAQHF
TGTGCCAGCAGTTTAGGTGGTAGGTGGGCCCAGCATTTT
>.|TRBJ2-3|TRBV29-1|.
CSVPEQTDTQYF
TGCAGCGTCCCGGAACAGACAGATACGCAGTATTTT
>TRBD2|TRBJ2-3|TRBV20-1|.
CSARDSGGAPDTQYF
TGCAGTGCCAGAGACTCCGGGGGGGCGCCAGATACGCAGTATTTT
>TRBD1|TRBJ1-2|TRBV4-1|.
CASSQMTTGLGYTF
TGTGCCAGCAGCCAGATGACGACAGGGCTTGGCTACACCTTC
>.|TRBJ1-2|TRBV20-1|medium-sized
CSARRQINYGYTF
TGCAGTGCTAGGCGACAGATTAACTATGGCTACACCTTC
>.|TRBJ1-1|TRBV18|.
CASSPLRDANTEAFF
TGTGCCAGCTCGCCACTAAGGGACGCGAACACTGAAGCTTTCTTT
>TRBD1|TRBJ1-1|TRBV19|.
CASRRTGYTEAFF
TGTGCCAGTAGACGGACAGGGTACACTGAAGCTTTCTTT
>.|TRBJ2-6|TRBV5-1|.
CASSLVRTSGANVLTF
TGCGCCAGCAGCTTGGTACGGACCTCTGGGGCCAACGTCCTGACTTTC
>.|TRBJ1-2|TRBV4-2|.
CASSKAGDGYTF
TGTGCCAGTAGTAAGGCTGGGGATGGCTACACCTTC
>.|TRBJ1-1|TRBV29-1|once
CSTNRGWGMNTEAFF
TGCAGCACTAATCGGGGCTGGGGGATGAACACTGAAGCTTTCTTT
>TRBD2|TRBJ2-7|TRBV11-3|.
CASSLGGEGPYEQYF
TGTGCCAGCAGTTTGGGGGGGGAAGGCCCCTACGAGCAGTACTTC
>TRBD2|TRBJ2-1|TRBV3-1|.
CASSKNSGGSYNEQFF
TGTGCCAGCAGCAAAAATAGCGGGGGCTCCTACAATGAGCAGTTCTTC
>.|TRBJ2-1|TRBV20-1|few
CSAAGNEQFF
TGCAGTGCTGCGGGGAATGAGCAGTTCTTC
>TRBD2|TRBJ2-5|TRBV4-2|few
CASSQDGGRPEETQYF
TGTGCCAGCAGCCAAGACGGCGGGAGGCCCGAAGAGACCCAGTACTTC
>.|TRBJ1-1|TRBV5-4|once
CASSSSLGEAFF
TGCGCCAGCAGCTCCTCTCTCGGGGAAGCTTTCTTT
>.|TRBJ2-6|TRBV5-1|.
CASSSSYTSGANVLTF
TGCGCCAGCAGCTCTAGCTACACGTCCGGGGCCAACGTCCTGACTTTC
>TRBD2|TRBJ2-3|TRBV18|few
CASSPSQPSPSGTDTQYF
TGTGCCAGCTCACCGTCGCAGCCCTCCCCTAGCGGTACAGATACGCAGTATTTT